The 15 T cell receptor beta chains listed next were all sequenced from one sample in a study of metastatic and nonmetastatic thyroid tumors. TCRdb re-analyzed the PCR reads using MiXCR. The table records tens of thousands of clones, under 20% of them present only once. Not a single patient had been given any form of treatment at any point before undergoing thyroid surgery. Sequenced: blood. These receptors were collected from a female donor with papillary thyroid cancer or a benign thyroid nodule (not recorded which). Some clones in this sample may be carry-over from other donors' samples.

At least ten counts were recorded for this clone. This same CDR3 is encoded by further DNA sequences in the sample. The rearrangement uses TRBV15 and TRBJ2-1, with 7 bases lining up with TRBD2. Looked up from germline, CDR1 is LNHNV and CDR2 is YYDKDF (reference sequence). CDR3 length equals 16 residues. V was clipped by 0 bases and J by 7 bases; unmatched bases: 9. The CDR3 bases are TGTGCCACCAGCAGAGATCCCGGCGGGAGTAGAAATGAGCAGTTCTTC. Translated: CATSRDPGGSRNEQFF.

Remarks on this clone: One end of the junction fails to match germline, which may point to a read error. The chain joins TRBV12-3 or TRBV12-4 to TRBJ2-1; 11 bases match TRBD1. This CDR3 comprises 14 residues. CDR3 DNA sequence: TGTGCCAGCAAACCGGGACAGGGGGTCGATGAGCAGTCCTTC. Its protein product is CASKPGQGVDEQSF.

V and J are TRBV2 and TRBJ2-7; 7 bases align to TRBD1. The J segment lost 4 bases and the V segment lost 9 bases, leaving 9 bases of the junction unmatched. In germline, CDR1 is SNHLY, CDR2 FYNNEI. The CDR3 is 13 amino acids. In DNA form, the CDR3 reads TGTGCCAGACTAGGGGGCGTCACGTACGAGCAGTACTTC. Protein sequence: CARLGGVTYEQYF. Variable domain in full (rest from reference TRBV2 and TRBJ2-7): EPEVTQTPSHQVTQMGQEVILRCVPISNHLYFYWYRQILGQKVEFLVSFYNNEISEKSEIFDDQFSVERPDGSNFTLKIRSTKLEDSAMYFCARLGGVTYEQYFGPGTRLTVT.

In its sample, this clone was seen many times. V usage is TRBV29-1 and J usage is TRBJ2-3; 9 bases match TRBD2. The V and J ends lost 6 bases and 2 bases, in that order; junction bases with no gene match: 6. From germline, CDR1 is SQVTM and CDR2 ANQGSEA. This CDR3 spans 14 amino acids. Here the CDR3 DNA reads TGCAGCGTGCCCCTAGCGGGGCCCACAGATACGCAGTATTTT. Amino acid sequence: CSVPLAGPTDTQYF.

In DNA, the CDR3 is TGTGCCAGCATTACGTGGACTAGCGGGTCCACAGATACGCAGTATTTT. Protein sequence: CASITWTSGSTDTQYF. The V gene is TRBV6-1, the J gene TRBJ2-3; 11 bases align to TRBD2. The V gene end was trimmed by 7 bases and the J gene end by 2 bases; junction bases not matched to a gene: 8. The germline CDR1 and CDR2 sequences are MNHNS and SASEGT. This CDR3 comprises 16 residues.

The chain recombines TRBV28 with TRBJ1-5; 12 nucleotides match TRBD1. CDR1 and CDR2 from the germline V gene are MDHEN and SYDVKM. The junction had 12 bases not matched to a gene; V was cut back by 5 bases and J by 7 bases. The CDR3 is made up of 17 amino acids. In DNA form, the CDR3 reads TGTGCCAGCAGTCACTCGGGGACAGGGGGCGCCCCGCAGCCCCAGCATTTT. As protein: CASSHSGTGGAPQPQHF.

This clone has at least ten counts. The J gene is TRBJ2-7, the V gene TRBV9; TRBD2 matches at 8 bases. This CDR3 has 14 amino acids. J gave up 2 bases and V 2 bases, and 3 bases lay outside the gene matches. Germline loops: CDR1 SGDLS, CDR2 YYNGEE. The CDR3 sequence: CASSVSGAAYEQYF. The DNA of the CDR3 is TGTGCCAGCAGCGTTAGCGGGGCAGCCTACGAGCAGTACTTC.

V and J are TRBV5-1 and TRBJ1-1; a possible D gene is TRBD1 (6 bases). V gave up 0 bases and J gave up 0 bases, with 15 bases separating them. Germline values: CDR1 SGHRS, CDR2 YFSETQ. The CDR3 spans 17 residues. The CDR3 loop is CASSLAWWGDMNTEAFF. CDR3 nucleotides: TGCGCCAGCAGCTTGGCCTGGTGGGGGGACATGAACACTGAAGCTTTCTTT. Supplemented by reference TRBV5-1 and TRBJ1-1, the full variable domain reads KAGVTQTPRYLIKTRGQQVTLSCSPISGHRSVSWYQQTPGQGLQFLFEYFSETQRNKGNFPGRFSGRQFSNSRSEMNVSTLELGDSALYLCASSLAWWGDMNTEAFFGQGTRLTVV.

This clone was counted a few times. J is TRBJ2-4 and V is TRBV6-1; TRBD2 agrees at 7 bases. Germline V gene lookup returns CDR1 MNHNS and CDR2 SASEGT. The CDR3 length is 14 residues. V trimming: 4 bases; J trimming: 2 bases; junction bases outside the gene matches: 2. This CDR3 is CASSGGGTKNIQYF. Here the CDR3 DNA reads TGTGCCAGCAGTGGGGGGGGTACCAAAAACATTCAGTACTTC.

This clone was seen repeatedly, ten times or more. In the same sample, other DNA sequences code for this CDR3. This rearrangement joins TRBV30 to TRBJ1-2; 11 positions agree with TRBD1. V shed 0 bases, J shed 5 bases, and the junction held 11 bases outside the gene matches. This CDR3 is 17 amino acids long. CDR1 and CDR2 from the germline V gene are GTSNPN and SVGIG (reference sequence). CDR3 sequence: CAWSVPGTGGPGYGYTF. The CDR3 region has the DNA TGTGCCTGGAGTGTCCCCGGGACAGGGGGTCCTGGATATGGCTACACCTTC.

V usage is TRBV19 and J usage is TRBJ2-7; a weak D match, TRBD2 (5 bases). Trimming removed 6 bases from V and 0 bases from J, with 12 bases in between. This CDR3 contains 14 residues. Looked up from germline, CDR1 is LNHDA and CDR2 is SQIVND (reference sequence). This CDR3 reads CASRNTSGSYEQYF. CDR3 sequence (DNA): TGTGCCAGTAGGAACACCAGCGGCTCCTACGAGCAGTACTTC.

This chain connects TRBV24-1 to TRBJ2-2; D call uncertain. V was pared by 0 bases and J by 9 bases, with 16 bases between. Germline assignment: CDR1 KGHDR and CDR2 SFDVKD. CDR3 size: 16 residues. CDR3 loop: CATSDLYWSNTWELFF. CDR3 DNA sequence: TGTGCCACCAGTGATTTGTACTGGAGTAATACCTGGGAGCTGTTTTTT.

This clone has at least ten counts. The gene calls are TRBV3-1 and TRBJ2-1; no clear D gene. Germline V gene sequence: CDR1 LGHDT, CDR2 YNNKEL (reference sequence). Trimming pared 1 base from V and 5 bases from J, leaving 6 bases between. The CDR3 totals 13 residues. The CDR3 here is CASSQAGHNEQFF. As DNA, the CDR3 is TGTGCCAGCAGCCAAGCAGGACACAATGAGCAGTTCTTC.

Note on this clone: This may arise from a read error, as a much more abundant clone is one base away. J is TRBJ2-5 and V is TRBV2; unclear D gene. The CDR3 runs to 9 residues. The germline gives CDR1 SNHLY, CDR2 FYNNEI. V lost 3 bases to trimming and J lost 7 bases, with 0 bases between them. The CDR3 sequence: CASSETQYF. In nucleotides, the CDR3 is TGTGCCAGCAGTGAGACCCAGTACTTC.

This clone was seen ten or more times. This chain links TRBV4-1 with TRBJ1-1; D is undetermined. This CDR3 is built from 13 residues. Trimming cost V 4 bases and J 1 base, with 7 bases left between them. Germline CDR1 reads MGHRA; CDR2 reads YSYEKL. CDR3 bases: TGCGCCAGCAGCCCCCGGGGGAACACTGAAGCTTTCTTT. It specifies CASSPRGNTEAFF.